The entry that follows covers one T cell receptor (beta chain) sequence. This entry comes from a study of radiotherapy plus CTLA-4 blockade in lung cancer. V lost 1 base, J lost 4 bases, and 7 bases stayed unmatched. CDR1 is SGHAT and CDR2 is FQNNGV in the germline V gene. The CDR3 loop spans 17 amino acids. Repertoires were generated with immunoSEQ multiplex PCR, while TCRdb's copy carries only in-frame clones and drops some. Here the sample spans over 100,000 clones, 70% to 85% being singletons. This clonotype originated in a human donor with non-small cell lung cancer that progressed on radiotherapy plus ipilimumab. Some clones in this sample may be carry-over from other donors' samples. Material: peripheral blood, obtained from a patient treated with radiotherapy plus ipilimumab. This sequence joins TRBV11-2 and TRBJ2-1; 10 bases are a match to TRBD2. DNA for the CDR3: TGTGCCAGCAGCTTAGCCCAGCTAGCGGGGGCTTACAATGAGCAGTTCTTC. It specifies CASSLAQLAGAYNEQFF.